The clone carrying this T cell receptor (beta chain) has at least ten counts. Its antigen is undetermined. The germline CDR1 and CDR2 sequences are SGHNT and YYREEE (reference sequence). Trimming cost V 5 bases and J 9 bases, with 18 bases left between them. The CDR3 has 14 amino acids. This sample was taken from a study of CD8 T cells in ankylosing spondylitis. Study-level findings and limits: Reactive arthritis synovial fluid and blood previously showed some of these motif variants. Relatively rare in peripheral blood, disease-linked clones were also CD8+.

Making the TCR beta libraries involved quantitative 5'-RACE with molecular barcodes. TCRdb reprocessed the 5' RACE reads via MiXCR and lists one record per CDR3 protein. This sample has around 22,000 distinct CDR3 sequences, with 10% to 15% found just once. The sequenced sample was blood. This chain joins TRBV5-4 and TRBJ2-1, with D tentatively TRBD2 (6 bases). This receptor was taken from a male donor with ankylosing spondylitis or in good health (not recorded which). The DNA of the CDR3 is TGTGCCAGCAGTCTGGGGGGAGTCGAGGCTGAGCAGTTCTTC. Translating it yields CASSLGGVEAEQFF. Full variable domain (rest looked up from reference TRBV5-4 and TRBJ2-1): ETGVTQSPTHLIKTRGQQVTLRCSSQSGHNTVSWYQQALGQGPQFIFQYYREEENGRGNFPPRFSGLQFPNYSSELNVNALELDDSALYLCASSLGGVEAEQFFGPGTRLTVL.